This T cell receptor (beta chain) was observed in a study of CD8 T cells in Susac syndrome. RNA was extracted with the RNeasy kit, and a quantity of roughly 0.45 to 1 ug was reverse transcribed using random hexamers. TCRdb analysed the immunoSEQ multiplex PCR reads with MiXCR anew, one entry per CDR3 protein. The sample records some 200,000 distinct CDR3 sequences, 80% to 95% being singletons. The CDR3 has 11 amino acids. V dropped 3 bases and J dropped 10 bases, with 7 bases sitting between them. The V call is TRBV12-3 or TRBV12-4, the J call TRBJ2-4; D is possibly TRBD2 (5 bases). The receptor was derived from a human donor with multiple sclerosis. Sequenced: CD8+ T cells from PBMCs. The CDR3 reads CASSFPGIQYF. DNA of the CDR3: TGTGCCAGCAGTTTCCCGGGAATTCAGTACTTC.